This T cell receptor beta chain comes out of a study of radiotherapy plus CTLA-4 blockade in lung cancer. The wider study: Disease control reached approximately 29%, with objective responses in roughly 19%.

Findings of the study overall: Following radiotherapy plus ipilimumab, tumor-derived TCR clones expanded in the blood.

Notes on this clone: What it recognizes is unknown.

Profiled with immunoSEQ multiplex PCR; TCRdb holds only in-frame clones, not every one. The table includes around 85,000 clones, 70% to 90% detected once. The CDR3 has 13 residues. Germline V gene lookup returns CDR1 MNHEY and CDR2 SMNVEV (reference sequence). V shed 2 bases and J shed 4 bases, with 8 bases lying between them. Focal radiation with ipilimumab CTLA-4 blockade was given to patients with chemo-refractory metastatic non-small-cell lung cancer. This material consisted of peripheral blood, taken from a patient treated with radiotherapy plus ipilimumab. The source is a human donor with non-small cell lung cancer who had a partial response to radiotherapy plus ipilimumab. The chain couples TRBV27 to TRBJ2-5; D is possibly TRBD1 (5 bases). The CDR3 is CASSLRQGETQYF. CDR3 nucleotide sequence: TGTGCCAGCAGTTTAAGGCAGGGAGAGACCCAGTACTTC.